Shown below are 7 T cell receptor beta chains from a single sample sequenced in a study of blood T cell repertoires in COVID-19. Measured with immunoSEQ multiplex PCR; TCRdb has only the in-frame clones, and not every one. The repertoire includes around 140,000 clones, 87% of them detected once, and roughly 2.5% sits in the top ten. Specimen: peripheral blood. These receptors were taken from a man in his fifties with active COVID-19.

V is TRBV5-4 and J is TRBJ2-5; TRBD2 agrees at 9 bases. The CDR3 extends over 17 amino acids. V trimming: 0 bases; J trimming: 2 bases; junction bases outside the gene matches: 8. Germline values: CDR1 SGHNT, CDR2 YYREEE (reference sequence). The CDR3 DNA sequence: TGTGCCAGCAGCTTGGGATCTAGCGGGGTTGGGCAAGAGACCCAGTACTTC. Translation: CASSLGSSGVGQETQYF.

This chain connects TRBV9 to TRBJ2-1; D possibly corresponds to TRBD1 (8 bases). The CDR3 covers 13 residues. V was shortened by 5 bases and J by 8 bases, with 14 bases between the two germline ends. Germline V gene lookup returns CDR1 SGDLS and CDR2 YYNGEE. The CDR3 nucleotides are TGTGCCAGCAGTCGACAGGGGAGGGATGAGCAGTTCTTC. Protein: CASSRQGRDEQFF.

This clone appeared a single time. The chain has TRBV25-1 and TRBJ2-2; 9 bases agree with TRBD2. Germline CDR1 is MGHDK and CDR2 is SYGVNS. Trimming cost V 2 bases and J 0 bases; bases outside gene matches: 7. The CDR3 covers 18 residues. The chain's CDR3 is CASSEMTSGRTNTGELFF. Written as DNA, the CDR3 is TGTGCCAGCAGTGAAATGACTAGCGGACGGACGAACACCGGGGAGCTGTTTTTT.

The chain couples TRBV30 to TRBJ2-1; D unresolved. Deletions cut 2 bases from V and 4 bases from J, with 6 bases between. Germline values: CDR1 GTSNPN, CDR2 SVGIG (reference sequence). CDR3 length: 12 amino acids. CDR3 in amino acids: CAWSKQYNEQFF. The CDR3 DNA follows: TGTGCCTGGAGTAAACAGTACAATGAGCAGTTCTTC.

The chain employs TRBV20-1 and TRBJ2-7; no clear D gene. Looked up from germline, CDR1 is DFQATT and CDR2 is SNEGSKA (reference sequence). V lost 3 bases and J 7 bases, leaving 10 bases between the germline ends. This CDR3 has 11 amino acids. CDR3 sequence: CSASVVREQYF. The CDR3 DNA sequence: TGCAGTGCTAGTGTTGTCAGGGAGCAGTACTTC.

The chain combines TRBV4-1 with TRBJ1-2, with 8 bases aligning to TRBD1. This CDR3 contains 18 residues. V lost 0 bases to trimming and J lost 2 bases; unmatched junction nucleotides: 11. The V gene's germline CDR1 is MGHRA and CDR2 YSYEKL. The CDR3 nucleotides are TGCGCCAGCAGCCAAGAAGGCAGGGGGCGCAGGTGGAACTATGGCTACACCTTC. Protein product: CASSQEGRGRRWNYGYTF.

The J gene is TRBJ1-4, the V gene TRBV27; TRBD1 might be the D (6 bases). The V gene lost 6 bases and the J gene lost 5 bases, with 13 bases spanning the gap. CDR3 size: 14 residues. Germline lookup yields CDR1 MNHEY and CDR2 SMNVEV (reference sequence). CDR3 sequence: CASRSGGGNEKLFF. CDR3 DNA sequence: TGTGCCAGCAGGTCCGGGGGGGGCAATGAAAAACTGTTTTTT.